The present T cell receptor (beta chain) was sequenced within a study of cytomegalovirus exposure and HLA in healthy donors. On the study more broadly: Earlier work reported approximately 100 million unique TCR beta sequences from some 170 million T cells.

Donors consisted of healthy bone marrow donors. Germline V gene data show CDR1 as MRHNA and CDR2 as SNTAGT. V was shortened by 6 bases and J by 3 bases, with 10 bases between the two germline ends. The CDR3 length is 13 residues. Study outcomes and limitations: Several top significant clusters appeared, in a later analysis, to be linked to common viral pathogens.

This clone was detected only a few times. Its antigen is unknown. Primers for the PCR totalled 60 Vbeta and 13 Jbeta. The table came from immunoSEQ multiplex PCR; TCRdb's copy has only in-frame clones and leaves some out. Of over 150,000 clones in the sample, more than 60% were seen once. The J gene is TRBJ2-3, the V gene TRBV6-4; D possibly corresponds to TRBD2 (5 bases). This receptor was obtained from a woman aged 25 to 39 in good health and CMV-seropositive. Sequences were obtained from PBMCs. CDR3 loop: CASRESGTDTQYF. The DNA for the CDR3 is TGTGCCAGCAGAGAGAGCGGAACAGATACGCAGTATTTT.